The present T cell receptor beta chain was sequenced within a study of glioma-infiltrating T cells. Study-wide points: Only very few CDR3 sequences appeared in both tissue and blood.

This clonotype was found many times. Its target is unknown. The iRepertoire nested amplicon-rescue multiplex PCR amplified TCR alpha and beta CDR3s from RNA. Tissue mRNA or PBMC total RNA, about 85-400 ng, went into one-step reverse transcription and amplification. Each CDR3 protein is one row after TCRdb ran MiXCR on the multiplex PCR reads. Of some 93,000 distinct CDR3 sequences listed, 35% to 45% are singletons. The length of the CDR3 is 14 residues. J gave up 7 bases and V 3 bases, and 7 bases lay outside the gene matches. CDR1 and CDR2 from the germline V gene are LGHDT and YNNKEL (reference sequence).

Material for sequencing was glioma tissue, nonneoplastic brain tissue, or PBMCs (not recorded which). The gene calls are TRBV3-1 and TRBJ2-7; 9 positions match TRBD1. This sequence originates from a human donor with low-grade glioma or glioblastoma, undergoing nonglioma brain surgery, or in good health (not recorded which). This chain's CDR3 is CASSQRTGAWEQYF. The CDR3 nucleotides are TGTGCCAGCAGCCAGCGGACAGGGGCCTGGGAGCAGTACTTC.